The 25 T cell receptor beta chains below come from one sample, sequenced in a study of CXCR3-negative and CXCR3-positive naive CD8 T cells. With UMI labels, 5' RACE was used to prepare the TRB cDNA libraries. From its re-call of the 5' RACE reads, TCRdb lists each CDR3 protein once, without DNA. Its listing shows around 60,000 distinct CDR3 sequences. Antigen specificity for these receptors is unknown. Points from the study as a whole: CXCR3-positive naive cells had TRB CDR3s that were more hydrophobic than CXCR3-negative naive cells had.

Sequenced: naive CXCR3+ CD8+ T cells from blood. Described subset: CD45RO-CCR7+CD27+CD95- naive CD8+ T cells expressing CXCR3 (TNR3+). These receptors came from a human donor in good health. Some clones in this sample may be carry-over from other donors' samples.

J is TRBJ1-5 and V is TRBV7-9. CDR1 is SEHNR, CDR2 FQNEAQ, per germline (reference sequence). The CDR3 runs 12 residues. CDR3 amino acids: CASRKENQPQHF. The full variable domain, rest sourced from reference TRBV7-9 and TRBJ1-5, is DTGVSQNPRHKITKRGQNVTFRCDPISEHNRLYWYRQTLGQGPEFLTYFQNEAQLEKSRLLSDRFSAERPKGSFSTLEIQRTEQGDSAMYLCASRKENQPQHFGDGTRLSIL.

The chain uses TRBV25-1 and TRBJ2-5; the D call of TRBD1 rests on TCRdb alone, since no DNA is present to check it. Germline-derived CDR1 and CDR2 are MGHDK and SYGVNS. There are 16 residues in the CDR3. The CDR3 sequence is CASSERTGGAFETQYF.

The chain uses TRBV4-1 and TRBJ1-5; no DNA is available, so the TRBD1 call from TCRdb remains unchecked. Germline V gene sequence: CDR1 MGHRA, CDR2 YSYEKL. The CDR3 consists of 17 residues. CDR3: CASSQVELGAINQPQHF.

The rearrangement links TRBV7-9 to TRBJ1-4; checking the TCRdb D call of TRBD1 is not possible without DNA. Germline CDR1 reads SEHNR; CDR2 reads FQNEAQ (reference sequence). CDR3 length: 15 amino acids. CDR3 protein: CASSPQDPTNEKLFF.

This rearrangement joins TRBV4-1 to TRBJ1-1; the TCRdb D gene call, TRBD1, has no DNA to confirm it. Germline assignment: CDR1 MGHRA and CDR2 YSYEKL. The CDR3 runs to 15 residues. CDR3: CASSPRTGQNTEAFF.

This chain links TRBV7-9 with TRBJ2-7. CDR3 length: 13 amino acids. In germline, CDR1 is SEHNR, CDR2 FQNEAQ (reference sequence). The CDR3 is CASSLPSSYEQYF. Supplemented by reference TRBV7-9 and TRBJ2-7, the full variable domain reads DTGVSQNPRHKITKRGQNVTFRCDPISEHNRLYWYRQTLGQGPEFLTYFQNEAQLEKSRLLSDRFSAERPKGSFSTLEIQRTEQGDSAMYLCASSLPSSYEQYFGPGTRLTVT.

The CDR3 here is CASSLAGAPNYGYTF. J is TRBJ1-2 and V is TRBV11-2; TCRdb designates TRBD1, a call that cannot be tested without DNA. The CDR3 length is 15 residues. Germline V gene data show CDR1 as SGHAT and CDR2 as FQNNGV. Full variable domain (outside the CDR3, taken from reference TRBV11-2 and TRBJ1-2): EAGVAQSPRYKIIEKRQSVAFWCNPISGHATLYWYQQILGQGPKLLIQFQNNGVVDDSQLPKDRFSAERLKGVDSTLKIQPAKLEDSAVYLCASSLAGAPNYGYTFGSGTRLTVV.

The CDR3 reads CASSFGAGDIQYF. The rearrangement joins TRBV11-2 to TRBJ2-4; TCRdb returns TRBD1, unconfirmable since there is no DNA. The CDR3 loop spans 13 amino acids. CDR1 is SGHAT, CDR2 FQNNGV, per germline.

The J gene is TRBJ2-1, the V gene TRBV7-3; TCRdb indicates TRBD1, and absent DNA this call remains unverified. Germline V lookup: CDR1 SGHTA, CDR2 FQGTGA. The length of the CDR3 is 13 residues. The CDR3: CASSLIEGDEQFF.

This chain connects TRBV19 to TRBJ2-2; with no DNA, the TCRdb D assignment of TRBD1 cannot be verified. Germline V lookup: CDR1 LNHDA, CDR2 SQIVND (reference sequence). There are 11 residues in the CDR3. The CDR3 reads CASTPGGELFF.

The chain joins TRBV7-9 to TRBJ2-7; TCRdb gives TRBD1 as the D gene, but with no DNA this cannot be confirmed. Germline-derived CDR1 and CDR2 are SEHNR and FQNEAQ (reference sequence). This CDR3 is built from 15 residues. This CDR3 is CASSLTPDSLYEQYF.

The rearrangement uses TRBV27 and TRBJ2-3. The CDR3 length is 13 residues. In germline, CDR1 is MNHEY, CDR2 SMNVEV (reference sequence). CDR3 sequence: CASSYTLTDTQYF.

J is TRBJ2-2 and V is TRBV9; TCRdb's D gene call, TRBD2, goes unchecked for lack of DNA. Germline V lookup: CDR1 SGDLS, CDR2 YYNGEE. The CDR3 is 17 residues long. The CDR3 reads CASSQLGLAGTTGELFF. Drawing the rest from reference TRBV9 and TRBJ2-2, the complete variable domain is DSGVTQTPKHLITATGQRVTLRCSPRSGDLSVYWYQQSLDQGLQFLIQYYNGEERAKGNILERFSAQQFPDLHSELNLSSLELGDSALYFCASSQLGLAGTTGELFFGEGSRLTVL.

This chain links TRBV20-1 with TRBJ2-1; TCRdb reports TRBD1, a call that lacks DNA to check it against. This CDR3 is built from 16 residues. CDR1 is DFQATT and CDR2 is SNEGSKA in the germline V gene (reference sequence). The CDR3 loop is CSPEVRDRGIYNEQFF.

The chain uses TRBV6-2 or TRBV6-3 and TRBJ2-1; without DNA, the TCRdb call of TRBD1 cannot be checked. Looked up from germline, CDR1 is MNHEY and CDR2 is SVGEGT. CDR3 length: 16 residues. This CDR3 reads CASSYSRAYGDNEQFF.

This CDR3 is CASSQELGGLDEKLFF. The chain couples TRBV4-3 to TRBJ1-4; as DNA is missing, the TRBD1 call by TCRdb cannot be tested. The CDR3 runs to 16 residues. The germline gives CDR1 LGHNA, CDR2 YSLEER.

The J gene is TRBJ2-7, the V gene TRBV7-9; checking the TCRdb D call of TRBD1 is not possible without DNA. Germline V CDR1 and CDR2: SEHNR, FQNEAQ (reference sequence). This CDR3 is 15 amino acids long. This CDR3 is CASSLTGTGELEQYF.

The rearrangement joins TRBV25-1 to TRBJ1-1. The CDR3 covers 11 residues. CDR1 is MGHDK and CDR2 is SYGVNS in the germline V gene. CDR3 residues: CASSQNTEAFF. The full variable domain, rest sourced from reference TRBV25-1 and TRBJ1-1, is EADIYQTPRYLVIGTGKKITLECSQTMGHDKMYWYQQDPGMELHLIHYSYGVNSTEKGDLSSESTVSRIRTEHFPLTLESARPSHTSQYLCASSQNTEAFFGQGTRLTVV.

This chain connects TRBV2 to TRBJ1-1. The CDR3 has 11 amino acids. CDR1 is SNHLY and CDR2 is FYNNEI in the germline V gene. This CDR3 is CAIPVTEEAFF.

The chain recombines TRBV4-1 with TRBJ1-1; the D call of TRBD1 rests on TCRdb alone, since no DNA is present to check it. The CDR3 covers 13 residues. CDR1 is MGHRA, CDR2 YSYEKL, per germline. The CDR3 spells CASRPPEDAEAFF.

V usage is TRBV7-3 and J usage is TRBJ2-7; absent DNA, TCRdb's TRBD1 call cannot be checked. Germline lookup yields CDR1 SGHTA and CDR2 FQGTGA. CDR3 length equals 14 residues. This chain's CDR3 is CASSSTGYGYEQYF.

This chain links TRBV11-1 with TRBJ1-1. The CDR3 has 16 amino acids. In germline, CDR1 is SGHAT, CDR2 FQDESV (reference sequence). This CDR3 reads CASSPFRGPMLTEAFF. Full variable domain (rest looked up from reference TRBV11-1 and TRBJ1-1): EAEVAQSPRYKITEKSQAVAFWCDPISGHATLYWYRQILGQGPELLVQFQDESVVDDSQLPKDRFSAERLKGVDSTLKIQPAELGDSAMYLCASSPFRGPMLTEAFFGQGTRLTVV.

The chain links TRBV20-1 to TRBJ2-7; TCRdb's D call, TRBD2, is unchecked because there is no DNA. From germline, CDR1 is DFQATT and CDR2 SNEGSKA (reference sequence). This CDR3 is 15 amino acids long. Here the CDR3 reads CSASYPLGGSYEQYF.

This chain links TRBV12-3 or TRBV12-4 with TRBJ2-5; TCRdb's D call of TRBD1 is untestable without DNA. CDR3 size: 14 residues. The CDR3 sequence is CASSPYTLLETQYF.

This sequence joins TRBV6-5 and TRBJ2-7; TCRdb returns TRBD2, unconfirmable since there is no DNA. Germline CDR1 MNHEY, CDR2 SVGAGI. This CDR3 is built from 15 residues. CDR3 amino acids: CASSYSPSGSYEQYF.